Listed below are T cell receptor beta chains from one sample, sequenced in a study of blood T cell repertoires in COVID-19. Libraries were prepared by immunoSEQ multiplex PCR; TCRdb keeps only in-frame clonotypes and omits some of them. The sample has about 120,000 clones, roughly 83% seen once. The sample taken for sequencing was peripheral blood. The source is a man aged 30-40 years with acute or convalescent COVID-19. The CDR3 runs from the conserved cysteine through the conserved F or W. The D gene is left open where the match is weak. Not every row has a clone size; where given, it reads once, few, many or a size class.

>TRBD1|.|TRBV6-6|TRBJ2-3
CASSPRGGGTGGGTDTQYF
TGTGCCAGCAGTCCCCGCGGGGGAGGCACAGGGGGCGGCACAGATACGCAGTATTTT
>.|.|TRBV20-1|TRBJ2-4
CSASQPGVAKNIQYF
TGCAGTGCTAGTCAGCCGGGAGTAGCCAAAAACATTCAGTACTTC
>.|.|TRBV3-1/TRBV3-2|TRBJ2-3
CASSLVNTDTQYF
TGTGCCAGCAGCCTCGTAAACACAGATACGCAGTATTTT
>TRBD1|.|TRBV11-2|TRBJ2-5
CASKKGTGIQETQYF
TGTGCCAGTAAGAAGGGGACAGGGATACAGGAGACCCAGTACTTC
>TRBD2|.|TRBV9|TRBJ2-2
CASSVSYSSGRAGSGELFF
TGTGCCAGCAGCGTAAGTTATTCTAGCGGGAGGGCCGGTTCCGGGGAGCTGTTTTTT
>.|.|TRBV25-1|TRBJ1-4
CASSDPRATNEKLFF
TGTGCCAGCAGTGATCCGAGGGCAACTAATGAAAAACTGTTTTTT
>.|.|TRBV28|TRBJ1-1
CASSLWRAQPNTEAFF
TGTGCCAGCAGTTTATGGCGGGCTCAGCCGAACACTGAAGCTTTCTTT
>TRBD2|.|TRBV4-3|TRBJ2-3
CASSRGTSITDTQYF
TGCGCCAGCAGCCGAGGGACTAGTATCACAGATACGCAGTATTTT
>.|.|TRBV3-1/TRBV3-2|TRBJ1-1
CASSQGRHLISEAFF
TGTGCCAGCAGCCAAGGCAGGCACTTAATCAGTGAAGCTTTCTTT
>.|few|TRBV7-8|TRBJ1-1
CASSPRQTQAFF
TGTGCCAGCAGCCCGAGACAGACCCAAGCTTTCTTT
>.|.|TRBV7-9|TRBJ1-6
CASSLGAGVAPLHF
TGTGCCAGCAGCTTAGGGGCAGGGGTGGCACCCCTCCACTTT